A selection of T cell receptor beta chains follows, all from one sample in a study of T cells in Graves' hyperthyroidism and ophthalmopathy. TCRdb used MiXCR to reprocess the multiplex PCR reads, holding one entry per CDR3 protein. The sample yields approximately 520,000 distinct CDR3 sequences, around a quarter seen once. Specimen: blood. All receptors derive from a woman in her thirties with Graves' ophthalmopathy. CDR3s include the opening cysteine and the closing phenylalanine or tryptophan. D genes are given only for firm matches. Some rows mark clone size as missing; the rest say once, few, many or name a class of expanded clone.

j_call d_call clone_size v_call cdr3_aa cdr3_nt
TRBJ1-2 NA many TRBV7-2 CASSLMTDGYTF TGTGCCAGCAGCTTAATGACAGATGGCTACACCTTC
TRBJ2-7 NA NA TRBV4-1 CASSHGGPWGYEQYF TGCGCCAGCAGCCATGGTGGCCCCTGGGGATACGAGCAGTACTTC
TRBJ1-1 NA many TRBV11-2 CASSERWHEAFF TGTGCCAGCAGCGAAAGATGGCATGAAGCTTTCTTT
TRBJ2-5 NA NA TRBV20-1 CSARRMAEETQYF TGCAGTGCTAGGAGGATGGCAGAAGAGACCCAGTACTTC
TRBJ2-7 TRBD1 many TRBV6-1 CASSEITGVIYEQYF TGTGCCAGCAGTGAAATTACAGGGGTAATCTACGAGCAGTACTTC
TRBJ2-7 TRBD2 few TRBV28 CASSLFTAGGPFAEQYF TGTGCCAGCAGTTTATTTACTGCGGGAGGTCCCTTCGCCGAGCAGTACTTC
TRBJ2-7 NA NA TRBV4-1 CASSQGGLWYF TGCGCCAGCAGCCAAGGAGGCCTTTGGTACTTC
TRBJ2-7 NA many TRBV27 CASSLFRGMQGRPPDSYEQYF TGTGCCAGCAGTTTATTCCGTGGTATGCAGGGAAGACCCCCCGATTCCTACGAGCAGTACTTC
TRBJ2-7 NA many TRBV5-1 CASSFYPTEEQYF TGCGCCAGCAGCTTCTACCCTACGGAGGAGCAGTACTTC
TRBJ2-5 NA many TRBV4-1 CASSQISQARLETQYF TGCGCCAGCAGCCAAATATCCCAGGCCAGGTTGGAGACCCAGTACTTC
TRBJ1-3 NA NA TRBV12-5 CASAPVVGGNTIYF TGTGCTAGTGCCCCAGTAGTTGGTGGAAACACCATATATTTT
TRBJ2-7 TRBD2 few TRBV20-1 CSARDHRSGRALYEQYF TGCAGTGCTAGAGATCACCGTAGCGGGAGGGCCCTCTACGAGCAGTACTTC
TRBJ2-5 NA NA TRBV6-1 CASSGRQGLETQYF TGTGCCAGCAGTGGGCGGCAGGGGTTGGAGACCCAGTACTTC
TRBJ2-4 NA NA TRBV28 CASSEGGRVKNIQYF TGTGCCAGCAGTGAGGGGGGACGGGTCAAAAACATTCAGTACTTC
TRBJ2-7 NA many TRBV27 CASSLTDDSYEQYF TGTGCCAGCAGTTTAACAGACGATTCCTACGAGCAGTACTTC
TRBJ2-7 NA NA TRBV2 CASSPTASGQYF TGTGCCAGCAGTCCAACAGCCTCGGGGCAGTACTTC
TRBJ1-2 TRBD1 NA TRBV19 CASNPGGRTGEESTF TGTGCCAGTAACCCCGGCGGCCGGACAGGGGAAGAGAGTACCTTC
TRBJ2-2 NA many TRBV27 CASSLWRANTGELFF TGTGCCAGCAGTTTATGGAGGGCGAACACCGGGGAGCTGTTTTTT
TRBJ2-5 TRBD1 NA TRBV11-2 CASSTGQGHLYQETQYF TGTGCCAGCAGCACAGGACAGGGCCACCTGTACCAAGAGACCCAGTACTTC
TRBJ2-1 NA few TRBV6-5 CASSYANSYNGQFF TGTGCCAGCAGTTACGCTAACTCCTACAATGGGCAGTTCTTC
TRBJ1-5 TRBD1 many TRBV2 CASSQGASNQPQHF TGTGCCAGCTCACAGGGGGCTAGCAATCAGCCCCAGCATTTT
TRBJ2-5 TRBD2 NA TRBV4-1 CASSPYSGGQETQYF TGCGCCAGCAGCCCTTATAGCGGGGGGCAAGAGACCCAGTACTTC
TRBJ1-1 NA few TRBV20-1 CSVSASGLLNTEAFF TGCAGCGTTTCTGCTTCTGGCCTCTTGAACACTGAAGCTTTCTTT
TRBJ2-5 NA many TRBV4-3 CASSQDYSKETQYF TGCGCCAGCAGCCAAGATTACAGTAAAGAGACCCAGTACTTC
TRBJ2-5 TRBD1 many TRBV20-1 CSARTGEETQYF TGCAGTGCTCGTACAGGGGAAGAGACCCAGTACTTC
TRBJ1-1 NA many TRBV28 CASSFLGAPQSEAFF TGTGCCAGCAGTTTTCTGGGGGCGCCTCAGTCTGAAGCTTTCTTT
TRBJ1-1 NA NA TRBV12-5 CASGTDLESTEAFF TGTGCTAGTGGGACCGACCTGGAGAGCACTGAAGCTTTCTTT
TRBJ1-1 NA many TRBV20-1 CSARGGERTEAFF TGCAGTGCTAGAGGCGGAGAGCGGACTGAAGCTTTCTTT
TRBJ1-5 NA many TRBV27 CASSFGPEVSNQPQHF TGTGCCAGCAGTTTCGGGCCGGAGGTATCCAATCAGCCCCAGCATTTT
TRBJ2-5 TRBD1 many TRBV20-1 CSAGGQGLQETQYF TGCAGTGCTGGAGGACAGGGGCTACAAGAGACCCAGTACTTC
TRBJ2-7 NA NA TRBV6-1 CASRLSGSAYEQYF TGTGCCAGCAGGCTCTCGGGATCCGCCTACGAGCAGTACTTC
TRBJ2-5 NA NA TRBV12-3/TRBV12-4 CASSLGPGVGQETQYF TGTGCCAGCAGTTTAGGTCCGGGAGTAGGGCAAGAGACCCAGTACTTC
TRBJ1-1 NA many TRBV3-1 CASSQAPGGTEAFF TGTGCCAGCTCACAGGCTCCCGGGGGGACTGAAGCTTTCTTT
TRBJ2-7 NA once TRBV12-3/TRBV12-4 CASSVQLSGEQYF TGTGCCAGCAGTGTGCAGTTATCGGGCGAGCAGTACTTC
TRBJ1-5 NA many TRBV20-1 CSASGGQDNQPQHF TGCAGTGCCAGCGGGGGGCAGGACAATCAGCCCCAGCATTTT
TRBJ1-5 TRBD1 many TRBV2 CASSAGPGTGGWGNQPQHF TGTGCCAGCAGTGCGGGTCCCGGGACAGGGGGTTGGGGCAATCAGCCCCAGCATTTT
TRBJ2-5 NA many TRBV12-3/TRBV12-4 CASSPVIQETQYF TGTGCCAGCAGCCCAGTTATCCAAGAGACCCAGTACTTC
TRBJ1-1 NA NA TRBV28 CASLQALKNTEAFF TGTGCCAGCTTACAGGCGTTGAAGAACACTGAAGCTTTCTTT
TRBJ1-3 NA many TRBV7-9 CASSSLQEGNTIYF TGTGCCAGCAGCTCCTTACAGGAGGGAAACACCATATATTTT
TRBJ2-2 NA many TRBV29-1 CSVIEQFNTGELFF TGCAGCGTGATTGAACAGTTCAACACCGGGGAGCTGTTTTTT
TRBJ2-5 NA many TRBV5-1 CASRGSNPYQETQYF TGCGCCAGCAGGGGGTCAAACCCGTACCAAGAGACCCAGTACTTC
TRBJ2-4 NA many TRBV7-8 CAPPSILENIQYF TGTGCCCCCCCTTCTATTTTGGAAAACATTCAGTACTTC
TRBJ1-1 TRBD1 few TRBV29-1 CSVVKVEGATEAFF TGCAGCGTCGTAAAGGTGGAGGGGGCCACTGAAGCTTTCTTT
TRBJ1-1 TRBD1 many TRBV5-1 CASSLVGQGDTEAFF TGCGCCAGCAGCTTGGTGGGACAGGGAGACACTGAAGCTTTCTTT
TRBJ1-1 NA NA TRBV29-1 CSVGSSSNTEAFF TGCAGCGTTGGAAGCTCGTCCAACACTGAAGCTTTCTTT
TRBJ2-5 NA many TRBV6-2/TRBV6-3 CATSDRQETQYF TGTGCCACCTCGGACAGACAAGAGACCCAGTACTTC
TRBJ2-7 TRBD1 few TRBV6-1 CASSDSRTGVYEQYF TGTGCCAGCAGTGATTCTAGGACAGGGGTCTACGAGCAGTACTTC
TRBJ1-1 TRBD1 many TRBV9 CASSAQGVNTEAFF TGTGCCAGCAGCGCTCAGGGGGTGAACACTGAAGCTTTCTTT
TRBJ2-5 TRBD2 many TRBV28 CASGAGGEETQYF TGTGCCAGCGGGGCGGGGGGGGAAGAGACCCAGTACTTC